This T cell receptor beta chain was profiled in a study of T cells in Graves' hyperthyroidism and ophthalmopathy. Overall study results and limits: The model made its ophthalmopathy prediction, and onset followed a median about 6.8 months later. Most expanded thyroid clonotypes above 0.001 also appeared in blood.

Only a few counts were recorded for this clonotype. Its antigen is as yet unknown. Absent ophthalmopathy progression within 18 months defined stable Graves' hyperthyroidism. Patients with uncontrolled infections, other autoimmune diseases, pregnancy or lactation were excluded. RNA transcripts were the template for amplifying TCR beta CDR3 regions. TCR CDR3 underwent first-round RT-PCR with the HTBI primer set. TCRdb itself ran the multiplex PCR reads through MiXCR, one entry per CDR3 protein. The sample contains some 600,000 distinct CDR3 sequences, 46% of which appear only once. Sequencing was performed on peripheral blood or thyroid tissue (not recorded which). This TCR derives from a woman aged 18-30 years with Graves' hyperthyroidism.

The CDR3 DNA sequence: TGTGCCAGTAGTACAGACAGGTTGGGGGATTCACCCCTCCACTTT. Its translation is CASSTDRLGDSPLHF. The rearrangement joins TRBV19 to TRBJ1-6; D might be TRBD1 (6 bases). The V end lost 4 bases, the J end lost 8 bases, and 15 bases lay between the germline ends. The CDR3 runs 15 residues. Germline assignment: CDR1 LNHDA and CDR2 SQIVND (reference sequence). The variable domain in full, completed from reference TRBV19 and TRBJ1-6, reads DGGITQSPKYLFRKEGQNVTLSCEQNLNHDAMYWYRQDPGQGLRLIYYSQIVNDFQKGDIAEGYSVSREKKESFPLTVTSAQKNPTAFYLCASSTDRLGDSPLHFGNGTRLTVT.